The table lists the clone carrying this T cell receptor (beta chain) with a count of one. This specimen belongs to a study of blood T cell repertoires in COVID-19. Whole-study context: The United States, Italy and Spain provided the acute and convalescent COVID-19 samples. T cells, B-cell-depleted T cells, or PBMCs supplied cDNA or gDNA.

Germline values: CDR1 LGHNA, CDR2 YNFKEQ. V lost 1 base and J lost 0; bases outside the gene matches: 7. The CDR3 is made up of 20 amino acids. As handled by the study authors: Counts of nucleated cells, estimated from reference gene primer amplification, were obtained. TCRdb's copy holds only in-frame clones and misses some; the assay was immunoSEQ multiplex PCR. That table is the source of V, J and clone size, and D and trimming were worked out from the DNA. Of around 120,000 clones listed, over 65% are singletons. The gene calls are TRBV4-2 and TRBJ2-1; TRBD2 matches at 15 bases. What was sequenced was peripheral blood. The TCR originated in a human donor with acute or convalescent COVID-19. The donor label of this sample is uncertain. CDR3: CASSQVGLAGGPSSYNEQFF. The CDR3 nucleotides are TGTGCCAGCAGCCAAGTGGGACTAGCGGGGGGCCCGAGCTCCTACAATGAGCAGTTCTTC.